These 21 T cell receptor beta chains were all obtained from the same sample, sequenced in a study of blood T cells in healthy people across ages (dated by TCRdb to between 2014 and 2017). The library was generated by 5' RACE. Instrument on record: Illumina HiSeq 2500. A second roughly 6 to 12 cycle PCR used a sample-barcoded 5' primer and a J-beta primer mix. TCRdb handled the public reads itself, with Q25 trimming in fastp and clone calling in MiXCR, and kept productive beta chains. Every CDR3 protein is listed once, alongside the most common genes and DNA of its rows. In this sample the table shows some 780,000 distinct CDR3 sequences, roughly three fifths of which occur a single time. Approximately 24% of the sample goes to the ten largest clones. Sequencing input: blood. All receptors derive from a man aged 35 to 55 in good health.

This clonotype turned up a few times. This chain uses TRBV7-2 with TRBJ1-5; D remains ambiguous. Trimming took 1 base from V and 5 from J, leaving 6 bases between them. This CDR3 region has 13 residues. Germline CDR1 reads SGHTA; CDR2 reads FQGNSA. This CDR3 is CASSLVDYQPQHF. CDR3 in DNA: TGTGCCAGCAGCTTAGTTGATTATCAGCCCCAGCATTTT.

This clonotype has more than one count but fewer than ten. The chain couples TRBV14 to TRBJ2-3; 8 nucleotides align to TRBD1. Germline V gives CDR1 SGHDN, CDR2 FVKESK. This CDR3 has 17 amino acids. Trimming took 0 bases from V and 4 from J; bases not matched to a gene: 9. CDR3: CASSQDINRGISDTQYF. CDR3 coding DNA: TGTGCCAGCAGCCAAGATATTAACAGGGGGATCTCAGATACGCAGTATTTT.

The CDR3 coding sequence is TGTGCCAGCAGTTTAGTCGGATTGGAGACCCAGTACTTC. It codes for CASSLVGLETQYF. V is TRBV28 and J is TRBJ2-5; D is unclear. V gave up 2 bases and J gave up 5 bases, with 9 bases separating them. Germline V gives CDR1 MDHEN, CDR2 SYDVKM. This CDR3 has 13 residues.

This chain uses TRBV13 with TRBJ2-5; D not resolved. The V end was cut by 4 bases, the J end by 4 bases, with 7 bases between. Germline V gene lookup returns CDR1 PRHDT and CDR2 FYEKMQ (reference sequence). This CDR3 has 12 amino acids. This chain's CDR3 is CASSYAPETQYF. Here the CDR3 DNA reads TGTGCCAGCAGCTACGCCCCAGAGACCCAGTACTTC.

This chain connects TRBV28 to TRBJ2-1, with 9 bases matching TRBD1. Germline assignment: CDR1 MDHEN and CDR2 SYDVKM. The CDR3 is made up of 14 amino acids. The V and J ends lost 6 bases and 8 bases, in that order; junction bases with no gene match: 8. DNA of the CDR3: TGTGCCAGCAGAACGGGACAGGGATACGATGAGCAGTTCTTC. As protein: CASRTGQGYDEQFF. Based on the CDR3 plus reference TRBV28 and TRBJ2-1, the full variable domain is DVKVTQSSRYLVKRTGEKVFLECVQDMDHENMFWYRQDPGLGLRLIYFSYDVKMKEKGDIPEGYSVSREKKERFSLILESASTNQTSMYLCASRTGQGYDEQFFGPGTRLTVL.

This chain uses TRBV4-1 with TRBJ2-7; D is perhaps TRBD1 or TRBD2 (5 bases each). From germline, CDR1 is MGHRA and CDR2 YSYEKL. The CDR3 length is 15 residues. The germline V and J ends were trimmed by 4 bases and 0 bases, with 13 bases remaining between them. The CDR3 spells CASSPPGSSSYEQYF. The CDR3 bases are TGCGCCAGCAGCCCACCAGGGAGTAGCTCCTACGAGCAGTACTTC.

V usage is TRBV27 and J usage is TRBJ1-2; perhaps TRBD1 as D (6 bases). With 5 bases removed from V and 8 bases from J, the gap between germline ends came to 18 bases. Looked up from germline, CDR1 is MNHEY and CDR2 is SMNVEV (reference sequence). The CDR3 is 14 amino acids. This chain's CDR3 is CASSVAGQTHGYTF. The CDR3 DNA sequence: TGTGCCAGCAGTGTGGCGGGACAAACTCACGGCTACACCTTC.

This clonotype came up many times. This chain uses TRBV4-3 with TRBJ2-7; D is tentatively TRBD1 or TRBD2 (6 bases each). The CDR3 is made up of 15 amino acids. Germline CDR1 reads LGHNA; CDR2 reads YSLEER. V lost 0 bases and J 6 bases, leaving 15 bases between the germline ends. The CDR3 bases are TGCGCCAGCAGCCAAGATCTATCGGGGGCTGGCGAGCAGTACTTC. This sequence encodes CASSQDLSGAGEQYF.

This chain connects TRBV25-1 to TRBJ2-7; 8 nucleotides align to TRBD1. This CDR3 has 14 residues. Trimming at V came to 6 bases and at J to 2 bases, leaving 6 bases not matched to a gene. The germline gives CDR1 MGHDK, CDR2 SYGVNS. CDR3 in DNA: TGTGCCAGCAGCCGGGGACAGGTCCCCTACGAGCAGTACTTC. Encoded protein: CASSRGQVPYEQYF.

This clonotype showed up just a few times. V is TRBV11-2 and J is TRBJ1-2, with 7 bases lining up with TRBD1. The J segment lost 7 bases and the V segment lost 8 bases, leaving 7 bases of the junction unmatched. Germline loops: CDR1 SGHAT, CDR2 FQNNGV. CDR3 length: 12 amino acids. As DNA, the CDR3 is TGTGCCAGCGGTAGCGACAGGGTTGGCTACACCTTC. This encodes CASGSDRVGYTF.

This rearrangement joins TRBV11-1 to TRBJ1-1, with 7 bases aligning to TRBD1. V dropped 8 bases and J dropped 4; count of bases not matched to a gene: 13. The CDR3 totals 15 residues. CDR1 and CDR2 (germline): SGHAT, FQDESV (reference sequence). The CDR3 nucleotides read TGTGCCAGCTTGGAATCGAGGGGGCAGGGCACTGAAGCTTTCTTT. Translating gives CASLESRGQGTEAFF. The whole variable domain, remainder taken from reference TRBV11-1 and TRBJ1-1, is EAEVAQSPRYKITEKSQAVAFWCDPISGHATLYWYRQILGQGPELLVQFQDESVVDDSQLPKDRFSAERLKGVDSTLKIQPAELGDSAMYLCASLESRGQGTEAFFGQGTRLTVV.

This clonotype was seen a few times. The rearrangement links TRBV5-1 to TRBJ2-6; D call uncertain. Per germline, CDR1 SGHRS and CDR2 YFSETQ. The length of the CDR3 is 17 residues. The V gene lost 0 bases and the J gene lost 0 bases, with 10 bases spanning the gap. CDR3 nucleotide sequence: TGCGCCAGCAGCTTGGGGTCAGTAGGCTCTGGGGCCAACGTCCTGACTTTC. Its protein is CASSLGSVGSGANVLTF. Variable domain in full (rest from reference TRBV5-1 and TRBJ2-6): KAGVTQTPRYLIKTRGQQVTLSCSPISGHRSVSWYQQTPGQGLQFLFEYFSETQRNKGNFPGRFSGRQFSNSRSEMNVSTLELGDSALYLCASSLGSVGSGANVLTFGAGSRLTVL.

The chain employs TRBV10-3 and TRBJ2-7; D perhaps matches TRBD2 (6 bases). V gave up 5 bases and J gave up 0 bases, with 11 bases separating them. CDR3 size: 14 residues. Germline V lookup: CDR1 ENHRY, CDR2 SYGVKD. The CDR3 reads CAISTSPSSYEQYF. The CDR3 nucleotides read TGTGCCATCAGTACTAGCCCGAGCTCCTACGAGCAGTACTTC.

This chain joins TRBV10-3 and TRBJ1-5; D is unclear. There are 16 residues in the CDR3. The V and J ends lost 3 bases and 2 bases respectively, with 14 bases between them. Germline CDR1 reads ENHRY; CDR2 reads SYGVKD. CDR3 sequence (DNA): TGTGCCATCAGTGATTCCGCAGGAGCGGGCAATCAGCCCCAGCATTTT. Its protein product is CAISDSAGAGNQPQHF.

V usage is TRBV28 and J usage is TRBJ2-1; the match to TRBD1 covers 7 bases. CDR3 length equals 16 residues. From germline, CDR1 is MDHEN and CDR2 SYDVKM. The V and J ends lost 2 bases and 3 bases, in that order; junction bases with no gene match: 7. CDR3 in DNA: TGTGCCAGCAGTTTAGACAGGGCCCTCGGCTACAATGAGCAGTTCTTC. It codes for CASSLDRALGYNEQFF.

V and J are TRBV7-3 and TRBJ2-5; D call uncertain. Deletions cut 0 bases from V and 5 bases from J, with 13 bases between. CDR1 is SGHTA, CDR2 FQGTGA, per germline. This CDR3 has 15 amino acids. The CDR3 loop is CASSLTAALSETQYF. The CDR3 DNA follows: TGTGCCAGCAGCTTAACTGCGGCCCTGAGCGAGACCCAGTACTTC. The whole variable domain, remainder taken from reference TRBV7-3 and TRBJ2-5, is GAGVSQTPSNKVTEKGKYVELRCDPISGHTALYWYRQSLGQGPEFLIYFQGTGAADDSGLPNDRFFAVRPEGSVSTLKIQRTERGDSAVYLCASSLTAALSETQYFGPGTRLLVL.

The chain combines TRBV29-1 with TRBJ2-1; D remains ambiguous. Germline CDR1 SQVTM, CDR2 ANQGSEA. The CDR3 sequence is 11 residues long. Deletions cut 5 bases from V and 9 bases from J, with 11 bases between. CDR3 region: CSVTLGGEQFF. The CDR3 DNA follows: TGCAGCGTTACTTTAGGCGGTGAGCAGTTCTTC.

In this sample, this clonotype turned up many times. V usage is TRBV12-3 or TRBV12-4 and J usage is TRBJ2-4, with unresolved D. V lost 5 bases and J lost 1, with 12 bases in between. The CDR3 extends over 15 amino acids. CDR3: CASSLTPGAKNIQYF. CDR3 coding DNA: TGTGCCAGCAGTCTGACTCCTGGGGCCAAAAACATTCAGTACTTC.

Only a few counts were recorded for this clonotype. The chain links TRBV15 to TRBJ2-5, with TRBD2 matching 9 bases. The CDR3 has 16 residues. Trimming took 8 bases from V and 1 from J; bases not matched to a gene: 11. Germline CDR1 is LNHNV and CDR2 is YYDKDF (reference sequence). The CDR3 coding sequence is TGTGCCACCGGATTAAGCGGGGGGCTCCCCCAAGAGACCCAGTACTTC. Residues: CATGLSGGLPQETQYF.

This chain connects TRBV6-6 to TRBJ1-2, with no clear D. Germline-derived CDR1 and CDR2 are MNHNY and SVGAGI (reference sequence). The CDR3 is made up of 14 amino acids. Trimming left V 3 bases short and J 0 bases short, with 8 bases between. CDR3 in amino acids: CASSYDLANYGYTF. The CDR3 bases are TGTGCCAGCAGTTATGACCTCGCTAACTATGGCTACACCTTC.

V usage is TRBV5-6 and J usage is TRBJ1-4, with 10 nucleotides matching TRBD1. This CDR3 region has 14 residues. Germline V lookup: CDR1 SGHDT, CDR2 YYEEEE. V gave up 4 bases and J gave up 11 bases; unmatched junction bases: 8. The CDR3 DNA reads as TGTGCCAGCAGCCCCGGGACAGGGGTCGGGAAACTGTTTTTT. It yields the protein CASSPGTGVGKLFF. Supplemented by reference TRBV5-6 and TRBJ1-4, the full variable domain reads DAGVTQSPTHLIKTRGQQVTLRCSPKSGHDTVSWYQQALGQGPQFIFQYYEEEERQRGNFPDRFSGHQFPNYSSELNVNALLLGDSALYLCASSPGTGVGKLFFGSGTQLSVL.